The 31 T cell receptor beta chains listed next were all sequenced from one sample in a study of CD8 T cells in Susac syndrome. cDNA came from roughly 0.53 to 1 ug RNA primed by random hexamers. TCRdb re-called the immunoSEQ multiplex PCR reads with MiXCR, one entry per CDR3 protein. The table includes some 170,000 distinct CDR3 sequences, approximately 94% detected once. The source material was CD4+ T cells from PBMCs. These receptors were collected from a human donor with multiple sclerosis.

The chain joins TRBV2 to TRBJ1-2; D uncertain. CDR1 and CDR2 from the germline V gene are SNHLY and FYNNEI. This CDR3 has 12 amino acids. V lost 2 bases and J 4 bases, leaving 5 bases between the germline ends. For the CDR3, the DNA is TGTGCCAGCAGTGAACAATCCTATGGCTACACCTTC. Its protein product is CASSEQSYGYTF.

The V and J genes are TRBV7-2 and TRBJ1-2; D unresolved. Germline CDR1 SGHTA, CDR2 FQGNSA. The CDR3 is 14 amino acids. Trimming shortened V by 3 bases and J by 4 bases, and 12 bases separated the two germline ends. The CDR3: CASSFPASIYGYTF. Here the CDR3 DNA reads TGTGCCAGCAGCTTCCCAGCGAGCATCTATGGCTACACCTTC.

The genes are TRBV20-1 and TRBJ2-7, with a possible D match to TRBD1 (6 bases). Deletions cut 2 bases from V and 6 bases from J, with 14 bases between. CDR3 length equals 13 residues. Germline assignment: CDR1 DFQATT and CDR2 SNEGSKA (reference sequence). CDR3 sequence: CSARTDRLAEQYF. The DNA of the CDR3 is TGCAGTGCTAGAACCGACAGGCTGGCCGAGCAGTACTTC.

The chain recombines TRBV6-1 with TRBJ1-1; 11 bases are a match to TRBD1. Germline-derived CDR1 and CDR2 are MNHNS and SASEGT. Trimming took 6 bases from V and 5 from J; bases not matched to a gene: 14. This CDR3 has 17 amino acids. The DNA of the CDR3 is TGTGCCAGCAGGGGACTTGGACAGGGGGCAGGGAGGACTGAAGCTTTCTTT. Translation gives CASRGLGQGAGRTEAFF.

The rearrangement uses TRBV7-8 and TRBJ1-1; the D is unclear. Germline CDR1 SGHVS, CDR2 FQNEAQ. This CDR3 contains 15 residues. Trimming cost V 6 bases and J 4 bases, with 18 bases left between them. The CDR3: CASRPQVARSTEAFF. Written as DNA, the CDR3 is TGTGCCAGCAGACCTCAGGTGGCTCGGAGCACTGAAGCTTTCTTT.

V gene TRBV6-2 or TRBV6-3 combines with J gene TRBJ2-1, with 11 bases lining up with TRBD2. With 2 bases clipped from V and 10 bases from J, the junction kept 4 bases outside the gene matches. There are 14 residues in the CDR3. The germline gives CDR1 MNHEY, CDR2 SVGEGT. DNA for the CDR3: TGTGCCAGCAGTTACGGGACTAGCGGAATGGAGCAGTTCTTC. It encodes CASSYGTSGMEQFF.

The chain uses TRBV20-1 and TRBJ2-1; TRBD2 is a possible D gene (6 bases). CDR3 size: 14 residues. Germline lookup yields CDR1 DFQATT and CDR2 SNEGSKA (reference sequence). Trimming removed 5 bases from V and 0 bases from J, with 11 bases in between. The CDR3 nucleotides read TGCAGTGCTGGGACTGTTAGCTCCTACAATGAGCAGTTCTTC. It codes for CSAGTVSSYNEQFF.

The rearrangement joins TRBV23-1 to TRBJ1-1; D is possibly TRBD1 (5 bases). TRBV23-1 is an open reading frame whose function is uncertain. This CDR3 has 13 residues. Trimming shortened V by 4 bases and J by 13 bases, and 19 bases separated the two germline ends. CDR3 protein: CASSRDGPLKLFF. DNA of the CDR3: TGCGCCAGCAGTCGGGACGGTCCACTGAAGCTTTTCTTT.

The rearrangement uses TRBV7-9 and TRBJ2-1; 8 nucleotides line up with TRBD1. Trimming took 2 bases from V and 5 from J; bases not matched to a gene: 5. This CDR3 is 15 amino acids long. Germline V gene lookup returns CDR1 SEHNR and CDR2 FQNEAQ (reference sequence). The CDR3 here is CASSLSGTGDNEQFF. CDR3 sequence (DNA): TGTGCCAGCAGCTTATCCGGGACAGGCGACAATGAGCAGTTCTTC.

This sequence joins TRBV5-4 and TRBJ2-2; D remains unclear. The CDR3 length is 14 residues. Germline lookup yields CDR1 SGHNT and CDR2 YYREEE (reference sequence). Trimming removed 3 bases at V and 1 base at J, with 7 bases between. CDR3 amino acids: CASSYDGNTGELFF. The CDR3 region has the DNA TGTGCCAGCAGCTACGACGGGAACACCGGGGAGCTGTTTTTT.

This chain joins TRBV10-3 and TRBJ1-1; D unresolved. Germline V CDR1 and CDR2: ENHRY, SYGVKD. Deletions cut 10 bases from V and 3 bases from J, with 9 bases between. This CDR3 contains 11 residues. CDR3 coding DNA: TGTGCCACTGGCGGAGACACTGAAGCTTTCTTT. Translated: CATGGDTEAFF.

V usage is TRBV6-5 and J usage is TRBJ1-5; D is uncertain. V shed 5 bases and J shed 7 bases, with 18 bases lying between them. Germline V gene data show CDR1 as MNHEY and CDR2 as SVGAGI. The CDR3 has 15 amino acids. CDR3 in amino acids: CASSPGGWGRQPQHF. Here the CDR3 DNA reads TGTGCCAGCAGTCCTGGAGGGTGGGGAAGACAGCCCCAGCATTTT.

The rearrangement joins TRBV6-5 to TRBJ2-1; TRBD1 is a possible D gene (5 bases). CDR3 size: 15 residues. V dropped 1 base and J dropped 6 bases, with 13 bases sitting between them. Germline V gene data show CDR1 as MNHEY and CDR2 as SVGAGI. This CDR3 is CASSYLLQGPNEQFF. The CDR3 region has the DNA TGTGCCAGCAGTTACTTGCTTCAGGGTCCCAATGAGCAGTTCTTC.

The chain uses TRBV19 and TRBJ1-4; D gene uncertain. The CDR3 runs to 13 residues. Germline V gene lookup returns CDR1 LNHDA and CDR2 SQIVND (reference sequence). V was trimmed by 5 bases and J by 8 bases, leaving 12 bases between them. The CDR3 DNA is TGTGCCAGTAGTTTTATTGGGATCGAAAAACTGTTTTTT. Amino acids: CASSFIGIEKLFF.

V gene TRBV11-2 combines with J gene TRBJ1-5; the D is unclear. This CDR3 contains 15 residues. CDR1 SGHAT and CDR2 FQNNGV come from the germline V gene. With 0 bases removed from V and 5 bases from J, the gap between germline ends came to 11 bases. The CDR3 loop reads CASSLEGPGDQPQHF. In nucleotides, the CDR3 is TGTGCCAGCAGCTTAGAGGGTCCGGGCGATCAGCCCCAGCATTTT.

This clonotype was detected only once. This rearrangement joins TRBV7-2 to TRBJ2-3; 10 bases agree with TRBD2. From germline, CDR1 is SGHTA and CDR2 FQGNSA. The trim removed 6 bases at V and 13 bases at J, leaving 7 bases unmatched. The CDR3 extends over 12 amino acids. CDR3: CASSSQREGEYF. The CDR3 DNA sequence: TGTGCCAGCAGTTCCCAGCGGGAGGGGGAGTATTTT. Filled out from reference TRBV7-2 and TRBJ2-3, the complete variable domain reads GAGVSQSPSNKVTEKGKDVELRCDPISGHTALYWYRQSLGQGLEFLIYFQGNSAPDKSGLPSDRFSAERTGGSVSTLTIQRTQQEDSAVYLCASSSQREGEYFGPGTRLTVL.

The V and J genes are TRBV4-3 and TRBJ1-4, with D possibly being TRBD1 (5 bases). The germline CDR1 and CDR2 sequences are LGHNA and YSLEER. CDR3 length: 16 residues. Trimming pared 4 bases from V and 8 bases from J, leaving 20 bases between. The CDR3 sequence: CASSPLGGALWEKLFF. The CDR3 region has the DNA TGCGCCAGCAGCCCCCTAGGAGGGGCTCTCTGGGAAAAACTGTTTTTT.

The chain joins TRBV6-5 to TRBJ2-5; 13 bases are a match to TRBD2. There are 15 residues in the CDR3. The V gene end was trimmed by 6 bases and the J gene end by 5 bases; junction bases not matched to a gene: 6. The germline V gene encodes CDR1 MNHEY and CDR2 SVGAGI. The CDR3 sequence: CASRGLAGVSETQYF. The DNA for the CDR3 is TGTGCCAGCAGAGGACTAGCGGGAGTCTCGGAGACCCAGTACTTC.

The rearrangement links TRBV6-2 or TRBV6-3 to TRBJ1-1, with D maybe TRBD1 (6 bases). This CDR3 is built from 15 residues. Germline V gives CDR1 MNHEY, CDR2 SVGEGT. V gave up 2 bases and J gave up 4 bases, with 14 bases separating them. In nucleotides, the CDR3 is TGTGCCAGCAGTTACAGCGGGGGCAGGAGCACTGAAGCTTTCTTT. Translated, it gives CASSYSGGRSTEAFF.

V usage is TRBV20-1 and J usage is TRBJ2-2; weak D call: TRBD2 (6 bases). The CDR3 spans 16 residues. Germline CDR1 DFQATT, CDR2 SNEGSKA (reference sequence). V lost 3 bases and J 4 bases, leaving 18 bases between the germline ends. The CDR3 here is CSASQRAPLATGELFF. The CDR3 DNA reads TGCAGTGCTAGTCAGCGGGCCCCTCTGGCCACCGGGGAGCTGTTTTTT.

V is TRBV18 and J is TRBJ1-1; possible D gene TRBD1, 5 bases. This CDR3 has 12 amino acids. The germline V and J ends were trimmed by 1 base and 7 bases, with 7 bases remaining between them. Germline CDR1 is KGHSH and CDR2 is LQKENI. The CDR3 DNA reads as TGTGCCAGCTCACCACGGCAGGGTGAAGCTTTCTTT. Translating it yields CASSPRQGEAFF. Full variable domain (missing parts from reference TRBV18 and TRBJ1-1): NAGVMQNPRHLVRRRGQEARLRCSPMKGHSHVYWYRQLPEEGLKFMVYLQKENIIDESGMPKERFSAEFPKEGPSILRIQQVVRGDSAAYFCASSPRQGEAFFGQGTRLTVV.

Points on this clonotype: At one of its ends the junction is not consistent with the germline gene, which may arise from a read error. The chain is built from TRBV6-5 and TRBJ2-2; tentative D call: TRBD2 (5 bases). CDR3 length equals 16 residues. Germline CDR1 MNHEY, CDR2 SVGAGI. CDR3 sequence (DNA): TGTGCCAGCAGTTATGGTGCAGTTTCGAACACCGGGGAACTGTTTTTT. Its protein is CASSYGAVSNTGELFF.

The chain couples TRBV30 to TRBJ2-1, with D perhaps TRBD2 (5 bases). This CDR3 is 11 amino acids long. Trimming removed 2 bases at V and 13 bases at J, with 12 bases between. Germline V lookup: CDR1 GTSNPN, CDR2 SVGIG (reference sequence). The CDR3 sequence is CAWSLSGPQFF. The DNA for the CDR3 is TGTGCCTGGAGTCTAAGCGGTCCCCAGTTCTTC.

V and J are TRBV4-1 and TRBJ2-1; TRBD1 matches 9 bases. The CDR3 is made up of 16 amino acids. Trimming at V came to 4 bases and at J to 3 bases, leaving 7 bases not matched to a gene. The germline CDR1 and CDR2 sequences are MGHRA and YSYEKL. This CDR3 reads CASSRPGQGNYNEQFF. As DNA, the CDR3 is TGCGCCAGCAGCCGACCGGGACAGGGAAACTACAATGAGCAGTTCTTC.

CDR3 bases: TGCAGTGCTAGTAACCCTAGACGGATCTACGAGCAGTACTTC. It translates to CSASNPRRIYEQYF. V and J are TRBV20-1 and TRBJ2-7; D is unresolved. There are 14 residues in the CDR3. Germline-derived CDR1 and CDR2 are DFQATT and SNEGSKA (reference sequence). Trimming took off 3 bases at V and 3 bases at J, with 15 bases between the two ends.

V usage is TRBV27 and J usage is TRBJ1-1; D remains unclear. There are 14 residues in the CDR3. The V gene lost 5 bases and the J gene lost 2 bases, with 12 bases spanning the gap. Germline lookup yields CDR1 MNHEY and CDR2 SMNVEV (reference sequence). This chain's CDR3 is CASSRRVGNTEAFF. In DNA, the CDR3 is TGTGCCAGCAGTAGAAGGGTGGGAAACACTGAAGCTTTCTTT.

This rearrangement joins TRBV3-1 to TRBJ2-3; D call uncertain. V was pared by 4 bases and J by 3 bases, with 5 bases between. The CDR3 is 12 amino acids. Per the germline V gene, CDR1 is LGHDT and CDR2 is YNNKEL (reference sequence). The CDR3 is CASSLITDTQYF. As DNA, the CDR3 is TGTGCCAGCAGCCTCATAACAGATACGCAGTATTTT.

J is TRBJ2-7 and V is TRBV12-3 or TRBV12-4; 8 nucleotides agree with TRBD1. The CDR3 has 14 residues. The J segment lost 3 bases and the V segment lost 6 bases, leaving 7 bases of the junction unmatched. CDR3: CASSVQGGDYEQYF. The CDR3, as DNA: TGTGCCAGCAGCGTACAGGGGGGAGACTACGAGCAGTACTTC.

This sequence joins TRBV6-1 and TRBJ1-4, with a possible D match to TRBD1 (6 bases). V was clipped by 6 bases and J by 0 bases, with 17 bases between them. This CDR3 is 17 amino acids long. Germline V gene sequence: CDR1 MNHNS, CDR2 SASEGT. The CDR3 spells CASSRTGNPATNEKLFF. The CDR3 DNA reads as TGTGCCAGCAGCAGAACAGGGAACCCAGCAACTAATGAAAAACTGTTTTTT.

This sequence joins TRBV18 and TRBJ1-6; 9 bases are a match to TRBD1. V was clipped by 6 bases and J by 7 bases; unmatched bases: 7. The CDR3 runs 15 residues. Per germline, CDR1 KGHSH and CDR2 LQKENI. The CDR3 DNA reads as TGTGCCAGCTCTTCCAACAGGGGGCAGAATTCACCCCTCCACTTT. This gives the protein CASSSNRGQNSPLHF.

The chain links TRBV29-1 to TRBJ1-5, with 9 bases identical to TRBD1. The CDR3 consists of 14 residues. The germline V gene has CDR1 SQVTM and CDR2 ANQGSEA. J was trimmed by 11 bases and V by 6 bases; bases with no gene match: 14. CDR3 amino acids: CSVSNRQGESTQHF. The DNA of the CDR3 is TGCAGCGTCTCCAATAGACAGGGGGAATCGACCCAGCATTTT.